These 25 T cell receptor beta chains originate from one sample sequenced in a study of radiation and T cells in renal cell carcinoma. The time point was: baseline pretreatment blood. As to treatment: 15 Gy SBRT to primary tumor, nephrectomy 4 weeks later. TCRdb's table, derived via immunoSEQ multiplex PCR, lists solely in-frame clones and lacks some. Found here are 95,000 or so clones, 75% to 90% of them singletons; the top ten hold 6% to 9%. The material was blood, obtained from a patient whose treatment included radiotherapy and nephrectomy. The receptors come from a man aged 45-60 years with renal cell carcinoma.

This clone was observed a single time. V gene TRBV5-1 combines with J gene TRBJ2-7; weak D call: TRBD2 (6 bases). CDR1 SGHRS and CDR2 YFSETQ come from the germline V gene. Trimming removed 3 bases from V and 3 bases from J, with 10 bases in between. The CDR3 consists of 13 residues. CDR3 bases: TGCGCCAGCAGCTATCGGCGGGACTACGAGCAGTACTTC. Encoded protein: CASSYRRDYEQYF. Combining the CDR3 with reference TRBV5-1 and TRBJ2-7 gives the whole variable domain KAGVTQTPRYLIKTRGQQVTLSCSPISGHRSVSWYQQTPGQGLQFLFEYFSETQRNKGNFPGRFSGRQFSNSRSEMNVSTLELGDSALYLCASSYRRDYEQYFGPGTRLTVT.

The chain recombines TRBV6-1 with TRBJ2-3; D unclear. Trimming left V 2 bases short and J 6 bases short, with 9 bases between. The germline CDR1 and CDR2 sequences are MNHNS and SASEGT. The CDR3 totals 13 residues. The CDR3 here is CASSEYYLDTQYF. The CDR3 nucleotides are TGTGCCAGCAGTGAATACTATCTGGATACGCAGTATTTT.

Written as DNA, the CDR3 is TGTGCCAGCTCACCAGGGCGCGGAAACACCATATATTTT. This gives the protein CASSPGRGNTIYF. J is TRBJ1-3 and V is TRBV18; D is ambiguous. Per germline, CDR1 KGHSH and CDR2 LQKENI. The CDR3 is 13 amino acids. Trimming cost V 2 bases and J 4 bases, with 6 bases left between them.

The chain links TRBV18 to TRBJ1-4, with a tentative D call TRBD1 (5 bases). The ends were cut back, 2 bases at V and 0 bases at J, with 10 bases in the middle. Germline V gives CDR1 KGHSH, CDR2 LQKENI. CDR3 length: 16 amino acids. CDR3 in amino acids: CASSPGTPTTNEKLFF. CDR3 nucleotides: TGTGCCAGCTCACCAGGGACTCCTACAACTAATGAAAAACTGTTTTTT.

J is TRBJ2-1 and V is TRBV6-4; 8 nucleotides agree with TRBD2. The germline CDR1 and CDR2 sequences are MRHNA and SNTAGT. This CDR3 has 14 amino acids. V was clipped by 6 bases and J by 4 bases; unmatched bases: 5. In nucleotides, the CDR3 is TGTGCCAGCAGGTCGAGACTAGCGTACAATGAGCAGTTCTTC. This encodes CASRSRLAYNEQFF.

The J gene is TRBJ1-4, the V gene TRBV4-2; no definite D call. The CDR3 totals 14 residues. The ends were cut back, 4 bases at V and 1 base at J, with 7 bases in the middle. Germline values: CDR1 LGHNA, CDR2 YNFKEQ. CDR3 sequence (DNA): TGTGCCAGCAGCCGAACAGTAACTAATGAAAAACTGTTTTTT. Its protein product is CASSRTVTNEKLFF.

The V call is TRBV2, the J call TRBJ1-4; TRBD1 aligns across 8 bases. The CDR3 has 16 residues. V trimming: 6 bases; J trimming: 8 bases; junction bases outside the gene matches: 14. Per germline, CDR1 SNHLY and CDR2 FYNNEI. CDR3 sequence (DNA): TGTGCCAGCAGCGTACCTATGGACAGGGTCGAGGAAAAACTGTTTTTT. Protein: CASSVPMDRVEEKLFF.

The chain couples TRBV11-2 to TRBJ1-2; D remains ambiguous. With 1 base removed from V and 2 bases from J, the gap between germline ends came to 8 bases. Germline CDR1 is SGHAT and CDR2 is FQNNGV. The CDR3 extends over 14 amino acids. The CDR3 nucleotides read TGTGCCAGCAGCTTAGGGCACGGGAACTATGGCTACACCTTC. This gives the protein CASSLGHGNYGYTF.

The chain uses TRBV6-5 and TRBJ2-7; 10 nucleotides line up with TRBD2. Germline loops: CDR1 MNHEY, CDR2 SVGAGI. The trim removed 0 bases at V and 2 bases at J, leaving 1 base unmatched. The length of the CDR3 is 15 residues. CDR3 DNA: TGTGCCAGCAGTTACTCACTAGCGGGGACCTACGAGCAGTACTTC. Residues: CASSYSLAGTYEQYF.

The chain joins TRBV19 to TRBJ1-2; tentative D call: TRBD1 (5 bases). CDR3 length equals 15 residues. V lost 7 bases to trimming and J lost 0 bases, with 15 bases between them. Germline values: CDR1 LNHDA, CDR2 SQIVND (reference sequence). CDR3 in DNA: TGTGCCAGTATGGGGCGGGGGTCTCCTAACTATGGCTACACCTTC. This encodes CASMGRGSPNYGYTF.

CDR3 region: CASSSPGQGAYEQYF. The CDR3, as DNA: TGTGCCAGCAGCTCGCCGGGACAGGGGGCCTACGAGCAGTACTTC. The chain carries TRBV7-2 and TRBJ2-7; TRBD1 matches at 11 bases. J lost 2 bases, V lost 4 bases, and 4 bases had no gene match. Looked up from germline, CDR1 is SGHTA and CDR2 is FQGNSA. The CDR3 length is 15 residues.

V gene TRBV7-3 combines with J gene TRBJ2-3, with D unresolved. Germline CDR1 reads SGHTA; CDR2 reads FQGTGA. CDR3 length equals 13 residues. V lost 2 bases and J 1 base, leaving 4 bases between the germline ends. The CDR3 nucleotides are TGTGCCAGCAGCTTATCCGGCACAGATACGCAGTATTTT. Amino acid sequence: CASSLSGTDTQYF.

The rearrangement uses TRBV28 and TRBJ2-7; no clear D gene. The ends were cut back, 6 bases at V and 5 bases at J, with 14 bases in the middle. Germline-derived CDR1 and CDR2 are MDHEN and SYDVKM. The CDR3 sequence is 13 residues long. Here the CDR3 DNA reads TGTGCCAGCAGGTTCCCGGACCGCCACGAGCAGTACTTC. Its translation is CASRFPDRHEQYF.

V usage is TRBV30 and J usage is TRBJ1-6, with 9 bases that match TRBD1. Trimming cost V 3 bases and J 9 bases; bases outside gene matches: 9. This CDR3 contains 15 residues. Germline V CDR1 and CDR2: GTSNPN, SVGIG (reference sequence). The CDR3 DNA sequence: TGTGCCTGGAGGGACGCCGGGACAGGGAGTTCACCCCTCCACTTT. This sequence encodes CAWRDAGTGSSPLHF.

The chain uses TRBV9 and TRBJ1-4, with D unclear. This CDR3 region has 15 residues. Per germline, CDR1 SGDLS and CDR2 YYNGEE. Deletions cut 4 bases from V and 8 bases from J, with 18 bases between. DNA for the CDR3: TGTGCCAGCAGCCCCAGCTTCACCACAGTAGAAAAACTGTTTTTT. Translated, it gives CASSPSFTTVEKLFF.

This clone was observed a handful of times. V and J are TRBV7-3 and TRBJ2-1; 13 bases map to TRBD2. The V and J ends lost 4 bases and 9 bases, in that order; junction bases with no gene match: 6. This CDR3 comprises 15 residues. Germline CDR1 and CDR2: SGHTA and FQGTGA. The CDR3 is CASSSSGTSGTEQFF. In nucleotides, the CDR3 is TGTGCCAGCAGCTCCTCCGGGACTAGCGGGACTGAGCAGTTCTTC.

This clone has only one observation. J is TRBJ1-1 and V is TRBV5-6, with 7 bases identical to TRBD1. Germline CDR1 SGHDT, CDR2 YYEEEE. Germline trimming cut 2 bases from V and 4 bases from J; bases unmatched to any gene: 11. The CDR3 sequence is 16 residues long. Written as DNA, the CDR3 is TGTGCCAGCAGCTTTGGCCCTCAGACAGGGCTCACTGAAGCTTTCTTT. Amino acids: CASSFGPQTGLTEAFF.

This chain links TRBV19 with TRBJ1-1; a weak D match, TRBD1 (5 bases). V shed 7 bases and J shed 5 bases, with 20 bases lying between them. Looked up from germline, CDR1 is LNHDA and CDR2 is SQIVND (reference sequence). CDR3 length equals 15 residues. The DNA for the CDR3 is TGTGCCAGTACAGAGGCAAGGGGCGTGGAGACTGAAGCTTTCTTT. It translates to CASTEARGVETEAFF.

This clone has only one observation. The chain combines TRBV9 with TRBJ2-5; 12 bases fit TRBD2. Unmatched junction bases numbered 4, after V lost 4 bases and J lost 3 bases. Germline V gene sequence: CDR1 SGDLS, CDR2 YYNGEE. The CDR3 has 15 residues. CDR3 residues: CASSSLAGGEETQYF. The CDR3 bases are TGTGCCAGCAGCTCCCTAGCGGGAGGGGAAGAGACCCAGTACTTC.

V gene TRBV9 combines with J gene TRBJ1-2; possibly TRBD1 for D (6 bases). V gave up 4 bases and J gave up 4 bases, with 17 bases separating them. CDR1 is SGDLS and CDR2 is YYNGEE in the germline V gene. This CDR3 is built from 15 residues. In nucleotides, the CDR3 is TGTGCCAGCAGCCCTAGTGGGGGCGCGGGCTATGGCTACACCTTC. This gives the protein CASSPSGGAGYGYTF.

The chain uses TRBV5-4 and TRBJ2-5; tentatively, D is TRBD1 (5 bases). This CDR3 is 15 amino acids long. Germline values: CDR1 SGHNT, CDR2 YYREEE (reference sequence). Trimming left V 5 bases short and J 1 base short, with 15 bases between. The CDR3 sequence is CASSYGDRLQETQYF. CDR3 DNA: TGTGCCAGCAGTTACGGTGACAGACTCCAAGAGACCCAGTACTTC.

The chain recombines TRBV4-1 with TRBJ2-7, with no clear D. Per germline, CDR1 MGHRA and CDR2 YSYEKL. This CDR3 is 16 amino acids long. V was trimmed by 0 bases and J by 0 bases, leaving 12 bases between them. This CDR3 reads CASSQDESRSSYEQYF. The DNA for the CDR3 is TGCGCCAGCAGCCAAGATGAGAGCAGGAGCTCCTACGAGCAGTACTTC.

This clone was observed once. This rearrangement joins TRBV6-1 to TRBJ2-7; 9 bases align to TRBD1. CDR3 length equals 14 residues. V gave up 6 bases and J gave up 5 bases; unmatched junction bases: 8. From germline, CDR1 is MNHNS and CDR2 SASEGT. Here the CDR3 reads CASRTTGGLHEQYF. CDR3 nucleotide sequence: TGTGCCAGCAGAACGACAGGGGGTCTCCACGAGCAGTACTTC.

The chain joins TRBV2 to TRBJ1-2; the D gene is possibly TRBD1 (5 bases). The CDR3 runs 13 residues. The V end lost 6 bases, the J end lost 1 base, and 9 bases lay between the germline ends. Germline assignment: CDR1 SNHLY and CDR2 FYNNEI. Here the CDR3 reads CASSRQGNYGYTF. The CDR3 DNA reads as TGTGCCAGCAGCAGGCAGGGTAACTATGGCTACACCTTC.

V is TRBV7-2 and J is TRBJ1-2, with a weak D call TRBD1 (6 bases). V was shortened by 7 bases and J by 2 bases, with 14 bases between the two germline ends. CDR1 is SGHTA, CDR2 FQGNSA, per germline. CDR3 length equals 14 residues. The chain's CDR3 is CASNLGGLNYGYTF. Written as DNA, the CDR3 is TGTGCCAGCAACCTTGGGGGCCTCAACTATGGCTACACCTTC.